This paragraph covers one T cell receptor (beta chain) sequence. The antigen is unknown. Trimming stripped 0 bases from V and 0 bases from J, with 7 bases between. The germline CDR1 and CDR2 sequences are SGHRS and YFSETQ. This CDR3 has 14 amino acids. The sample comes from a study of post-analysis software for immune sequencing data. Study outcomes and limitations: Pronounced co-clustering by F measure was evident among identically batched samples. Elevated frequency relative to controls characterized about 5 TRBV segments in patients, TRBV5-6, TRBV5-1 and TRBV20-1 among them.

TCR beta cDNA libraries included unique molecular identifiers. TCRdb itself ran the PCR reads through MiXCR, one entry per CDR3 protein. The data contain 430,000 or so distinct CDR3 sequences, over 30% of them seen just once; the ten biggest clones take up less than 10%. Input material: blood. V is TRBV5-1 and J is TRBJ2-7; D unclear. This receptor was identified in a girl aged 2 to 9 with multiple sclerosis. CDR3 residues: CASSLVVNSYEQYF. The CDR3 region has the DNA TGCGCCAGCAGCTTGGTAGTCAACTCCTACGAGCAGTACTTC.